This is a list of T cell receptor beta chains from one sample in a study of T cell responses to AZD1222 COVID-19 vaccine. The data were produced by immunoSEQ multiplex PCR, yet TCRdb's version contains in-frame clones alone and is incomplete. The repertoire holds some 120,000 clones, with roughly 87% as singletons. Source: peripheral blood, taken on day 0 of AZD1222 vaccination. These TCRs come from an adult in good health. Each CDR3 is given with its conserved first and last residue. A D gene is named only where the DNA matches it firmly. Size tells how often a clone was seen (once, few, many) or the class of an expanded clone, and some rows leave it out.

j_call | d_call | v_call | clone_size | cdr3_aa | cdr3_nt
TRBJ2-3 | - | TRBV2 | - | CASSYKDTSTDTQYF | TGTGCCAGCAGTTATAAGGACACATCCACAGATACGCAGTATTTT
TRBJ2-4 | - | TRBV29-1 | - | CSATPGVSNIQYF | TGCAGCGCCACCCCGGGAGTCTCAAACATTCAGTACTTC
TRBJ2-7 | - | TRBV6-5 | - | CASSYSWGYEQYF | TGTGCCAGCAGTTACTCGTGGGGCTACGAGCAGTACTTC
TRBJ1-6 | - | TRBV6-2/TRBV6-3 | - | CASSSSGPLHF | TGTGCCAGCAGTTCATCCGGTCCCCTCCACTTT
TRBJ1-2 | TRBD1 | TRBV19 | - | CASRRDRVNYGYTF | TGTGCCAGCCGCCGGGACAGGGTTAACTATGGCTACACCTTC
TRBJ1-4 | TRBD1 | TRBV28 | - | CASSSGQGSWGEKLFF | TGTGCCAGCAGTTCAGGACAGGGGTCATGGGGTGAAAAACTGTTTTTT
TRBJ2-7 | TRBD2 | TRBV4-1 | - | CASSPGGGGSSYEQYF | TGCGCCAGCAGCCCCGGCGGGGGGGGCAGCTCCTACGAGCAGTACTTC
TRBJ1-1 | - | TRBV18 | - | CASSPSVSSNTEAFF | TGTGCCAGCTCACCAAGCGTCAGCTCAAACACTGAAGCTTTCTTT
TRBJ1-1 | - | TRBV5-8 | - | CASSTYTPWAFF | TGTGCCAGCAGCACCTACACTCCTTGGGCTTTCTTT
TRBJ1-5 | - | TRBV6-5 | - | CASSYWTSGRNQPQHF | TGTGCCAGCAGTTACTGGACAAGTGGTCGGAATCAGCCCCAGCATTTT
TRBJ1-5 | - | TRBV10-2 | once | CASTQGPRWPQHF | TGCGCCAGCACCCAGGGGCCTAGGTGGCCCCAGCATTTT
TRBJ1-3 | - | TRBV7-8 | - | CASSLGQSNTIYF | TGTGCCAGCAGCTTAGGACAGTCGAACACCATATATTTT
TRBJ2-3 | TRBD1 | TRBV4-3 | - | CASSQDLRQGRTDTQYF | TGCGCCAGCAGCCAAGATCTCCGACAGGGACGCACAGATACGCAGTATTTT
TRBJ1-4 | - | TRBV9 | few | CASSGRDTGEKLFF | TGTGCCAGCAGCGGGAGGGACACAGGGGAAAAACTGTTTTTT
TRBJ1-2 | - | TRBV11-2 | - | CASRGLGAPGYTF | TGTGCCAGCAGGGGACTTGGGGCGCCTGGCTACACCTTC
TRBJ2-1 | - | TRBV3-1/TRBV3-2 | - | CASSQVGGEQFF | TGTGCCAGCAGCCAAGTAGGGGGTGAGCAGTTCTTC
TRBJ2-7 | - | TRBV30 | few | CAWSVPRRSEQYF | TGTGCCTGGAGTGTACCCCGGCGCTCGGAGCAGTACTTC
TRBJ2-3 | - | TRBV7-9 | - | CASSLSGRNTDTQYF | TGTGCCAGCAGCTTATCGGGACGAAACACAGATACGCAGTATTTT
TRBJ2-1 | - | TRBV19 | - | CASSIGSSSYNEQFF | TGTGCCAGTAGTATAGGCAGCAGCTCCTACAATGAGCAGTTCTTC
TRBJ1-3 | - | TRBV9 | few | CASSVGNSNSGNTIYF | TGTGCCAGCAGCGTAGGGAACAGCAATTCTGGAAACACCATATATTTT
TRBJ1-6 | TRBD1 | TRBV28 | - | CAAIWGQGGSPLHF | TGTGCCGCCATTTGGGGACAGGGAGGGTCACCCCTCCACTTT
TRBJ1-1 | - | TRBV5-1 | few | CASSSLDRNTEAFF | TGCGCCAGCAGTTCCCTGGACAGGAACACTGAAGCTTTCTTT
TRBJ2-7 | TRBD2 | TRBV4-2 | - | CASSQDRGGRDEQYF | TGTGCCAGCAGCCAAGATCGGGGGGGGCGCGACGAGCAGTACTTC
TRBJ2-1 | - | TRBV5-1 | - | CASMADYNEQFF | TGCGCCAGCATGGCCGACTACAATGAGCAGTTCTTC
TRBJ1-2 | - | TRBV2 | once | CASRGDNYGYTF | TGTGCCAGCAGGGGGGACAACTATGGCTACACCTTC
TRBJ1-1 | - | TRBV6-6 | - | CASSATIMNTEAFF | TGTGCCAGCAGCGCCACTATTATGAACACTGAAGCTTTCTTT
TRBJ1-4 | - | TRBV15 | - | CAPAGWANEKLFF | TGTGCCCCTGCGGGGTGGGCTAATGAAAAACTGTTTTTT
TRBJ2-2 | TRBD1 | TRBV7-2 | - | CASTPMGQGNTGELFF | TGTGCCAGCACCCCTATGGGACAGGGAAACACCGGGGAGCTGTTTTTT
TRBJ1-4 | - | TRBV2 | few | CASKGTVTGEKLFF | TGTGCCAGCAAGGGGACGGTTACTGGTGAAAAACTGTTTTTT
TRBJ2-1 | - | TRBV7-2 | - | CASSLSHSSYNEQFF | TGTGCCAGCAGCTTATCCCACAGCTCCTACAATGAGCAGTTCTTC
TRBJ2-5 | TRBD1 | TRBV13 | - | CASSLGGTGMETQYF | TGTGCCAGCAGCTTAGGGGGGACAGGGATGGAGACCCAGTACTTC
TRBJ2-2 | - | TRBV5-1 | - | CASSFGPTGDTGELFF | TGCGCCAGCAGCTTTGGGCCCACGGGGGACACCGGGGAGCTGTTTTTT
TRBJ2-1 | TRBD2 | TRBV3-1/TRBV3-2 | - | CASRPTSGQSSYNEQFF | TGTGCCAGCAGACCCACTAGCGGGCAGAGCTCCTACAATGAGCAGTTCTTC
TRBJ1-3 | - | TRBV5-1 | - | CASSLAGGDTIYF | TGCGCCAGCAGCTTGGCCGGGGGAGACACCATATATTTT
TRBJ2-7 | - | TRBV3-1/TRBV3-2 | - | CASSQGGRGRYEQYF | TGTGCCAGCAGCCAAGGGGGGCGGGGGAGGTACGAGCAGTACTTC
TRBJ2-1 | - | TRBV29-1 | once | CSLVRDSSYNEQFF | TGCAGCCTGGTCCGGGATAGCTCCTACAATGAGCAGTTCTTC
TRBJ1-2 | TRBD1 | TRBV30 | - | CAWSGPRQGTNGYTF | TGTGCCTGGAGCGGACCCCGACAGGGGACGAATGGCTACACCTTC
TRBJ1-4 | TRBD1 | TRBV30 | few | CAWSVVDRDFEKLFF | TGTGCCTGGAGCGTGGTCGACAGGGACTTTGAAAAACTGTTTTTT
TRBJ1-5 | TRBD1 | TRBV30 | - | CAWSTGGNQPQHF | TGTGCCTGGAGCACAGGGGGTAATCAGCCCCAGCATTTT
TRBJ2-7 | TRBD2 | TRBV27 | once | CASSQLAGAYYEQYF | TGTGCCAGCAGCCAACTAGCGGGGGCCTATTACGAGCAGTACTTC
TRBJ1-5 | - | TRBV29-1 | - | CSVGGGGQPQHF | TGCAGCGTTGGGGGGGGCGGTCAGCCCCAGCATTTT
TRBJ2-7 | - | TRBV28 | - | CASSSPSQGGYPPYEQYF | TGTGCCAGCAGCTCGCCCAGCCAGGGCGGTTATCCCCCCTACGAGCAGTACTTC
TRBJ2-3 | - | TRBV24-1 | - | CATSDPGADTQYF | TGTGCCACCAGTGATCCCGGGGCGGATACGCAGTATTTT
TRBJ2-1 | - | TRBV7-9 | - | CASSLMGTDSYNEQFF | TGTGCCAGCAGCTTAATGGGGACCGATTCCTACAATGAGCAGTTCTTC
TRBJ1-4 | TRBD1 | TRBV9 | few | CASSKPGQGNEKLFF | TGTGCCAGCAGCAAACCGGGACAGGGAAATGAAAAACTGTTTTTT
TRBJ1-2 | TRBD1 | TRBV12-3/TRBV12-4 | - | CASSRTGVNGYTF | TGTGCCAGCAGCAGAACAGGGGTGAATGGCTACACCTTC
TRBJ1-1 | TRBD1 | TRBV15 | - | CATSRKDRPGETEAFF | TGTGCCACCAGCAGGAAGGACAGGCCCGGGGAAACTGAAGCTTTCTTT
TRBJ2-3 | - | TRBV5-6 | once | CASSFRGPGADTQYF | TGTGCCAGCAGCTTTAGAGGCCCGGGGGCCGATACGCAGTATTTT
TRBJ1-2 | - | TRBV18 | few | CASSPDPSGYTF | TGTGCCAGCTCACCCGACCCCAGCGGCTACACCTTC
TRBJ1-6 | - | TRBV12-3/TRBV12-4 | - | CASSRTDNSPLHF | TGTGCCAGCAGCAGGACAGATAATTCACCCCTCCACTTT
TRBJ2-3 | TRBD2 | TRBV29-1 | - | CSVEEAPLAGGALHTQYF | TGCAGCGTTGAAGAAGCACCACTAGCGGGGGGGGCACTTCATACGCAGTATTTT
TRBJ2-5 | - | TRBV5-4 | - | CASSLDRRETQYF | TGTGCCAGCAGCTTAGACAGGCGTGAGACCCAGTACTTC
TRBJ1-2 | TRBD1 | TRBV5-1 | - | CASSSGQGYYGYTF | TGCGCCAGCAGCTCGGGACAGGGGTACTATGGCTACACCTTC
TRBJ1-1 | TRBD1 | TRBV6-2/TRBV6-3 | few | CASSYPSQGGTEAFF | TGTGCCAGCAGTTACCCTTCCCAGGGGGGGACTGAAGCTTTCTTT
TRBJ2-3 | TRBD1 | TRBV7-6 | - | CASSLQGASTDTQYF | TGTGCCAGCAGCTTACAGGGGGCTAGCACAGATACGCAGTATTTT
TRBJ2-7 | TRBD2 | TRBV5-6 | once | CASTPVGGDNYEQYF | TGTGCCAGCACCCCCGTCGGGGGGGATAACTACGAGCAGTACTTC
TRBJ2-2 | TRBD1 | TRBV9 | - | CASSVGTGWNTGELFF | TGTGCCAGCAGCGTAGGGACAGGATGGAACACCGGGGAGCTGTTTTTT
TRBJ2-3 | - | TRBV5-1 | - | CASSLSGDSSTDTQYF | TGCGCCAGCAGCTTGAGCGGGGACAGCAGCACAGATACGCAGTATTTT
TRBJ2-4 | TRBD1 | TRBV7-9 | few | CASSLTGQVAKNIQYF | TGTGCCAGCAGCTTAACGGGACAGGTAGCCAAAAACATTCAGTACTTC
TRBJ1-2 | - | TRBV5-1 | - | CASSEDNYGYTF | TGCGCCAGCAGCGAGGACAACTATGGCTACACCTTC